This passage covers 5 T cell receptor beta chains from one sample sequenced in a study of blood T cell repertoires in COVID-19. Produced via immunoSEQ multiplex PCR; TCRdb's table is partial and in-frame only. This table holds about half a million clones, over 75% found once. The specimen sequenced was peripheral blood. Every receptor here comes from a human donor in a cohort sampled during active COVID-19.

The chain has TRBV11-3 and TRBJ2-1; the match to TRBD2 covers 10 bases. J gave up 7 bases and V 1 base, and 4 bases lay outside the gene matches. The length of the CDR3 is 15 residues. CDR1 SGHNT and CDR2 YENEEA come from the germline V gene. Here the CDR3 reads CASSLVTSGSNEQFF. The DNA of the CDR3 is TGTGCCAGCAGCTTAGTGACTAGCGGGTCGAATGAGCAGTTCTTC.

The rearrangement uses TRBV6-1 and TRBJ2-3, with 9 bases matching TRBD2. This CDR3 contains 17 residues. Germline CDR1 reads MNHNS; CDR2 reads SASEGT. J gave up 1 base and V 2 bases, and 7 bases lay outside the gene matches. This chain's CDR3 is CASSESPAGGRTDTQYF. As DNA, the CDR3 is TGTGCCAGCAGTGAATCGCCAGCGGGAGGACGCACAGATACGCAGTATTTT.

This chain connects TRBV7-3 to TRBJ1-4, with 7 bases aligning to TRBD1. CDR1 is SGHTA and CDR2 is FQGTGA in the germline V gene. With 6 bases clipped from V and 5 bases from J, the junction kept 9 bases outside the gene matches. The CDR3 extends over 15 amino acids. The CDR3 DNA follows: TGTGCCAGCAGTTGGCCCGGGACAGACAATGAAAAACTGTTTTTT. Residues: CASSWPGTDNEKLFF.

The chain uses TRBV7-8 and TRBJ1-1, with D possibly TRBD1 on 5 matching bases. The CDR3 consists of 15 residues. V gave up 4 bases and J gave up 10 bases, with 22 bases separating them. The germline V gene has CDR1 SGHVS and CDR2 FQNEAQ. CDR3 protein: CASSSRSTGDSGAFF. CDR3 sequence (DNA): TGTGCCAGCAGCTCCCGCTCTACAGGAGACTCGGGAGCTTTCTTT.

The V and J genes are TRBV5-1 and TRBJ2-7; TRBD2 matches at 7 bases. This CDR3 contains 15 residues. Losses at the gene ends were 0 bases for V and 2 bases for J; bases not matched to a gene: 5. Germline V gene lookup returns CDR1 SGHRS and CDR2 YFSETQ. The CDR3 DNA follows: TGCGCCAGCAGCTTGGTTGGCGGGAGCGCCTACGAGCAGTACTTC. Amino acid sequence: CASSLVGGSAYEQYF.